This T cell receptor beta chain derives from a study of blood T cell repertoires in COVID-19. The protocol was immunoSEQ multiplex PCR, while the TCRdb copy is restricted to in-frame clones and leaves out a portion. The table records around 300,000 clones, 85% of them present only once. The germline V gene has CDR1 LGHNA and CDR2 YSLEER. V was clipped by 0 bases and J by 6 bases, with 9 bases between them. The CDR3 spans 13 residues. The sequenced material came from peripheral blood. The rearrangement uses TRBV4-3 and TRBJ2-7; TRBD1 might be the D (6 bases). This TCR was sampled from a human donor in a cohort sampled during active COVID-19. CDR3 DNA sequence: TGCGCCAGCAGCCAAGATAGGGGGATCGAGCAGTACTTC. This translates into CASSQDRGIEQYF.